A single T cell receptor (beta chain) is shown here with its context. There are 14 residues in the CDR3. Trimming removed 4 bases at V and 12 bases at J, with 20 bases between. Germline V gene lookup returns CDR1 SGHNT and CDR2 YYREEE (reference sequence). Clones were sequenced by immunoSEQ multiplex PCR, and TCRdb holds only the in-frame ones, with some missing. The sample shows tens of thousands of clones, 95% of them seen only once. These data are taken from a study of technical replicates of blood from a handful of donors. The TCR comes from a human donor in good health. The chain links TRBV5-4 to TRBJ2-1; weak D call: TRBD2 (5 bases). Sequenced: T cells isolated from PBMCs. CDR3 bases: TGTGCCAGCAGCCCCCCCACTCCGGAGGAACGGCAGTTCTTC. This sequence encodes CASSPPTPEERQFF.